A selection of T cell receptor beta chains follows, all from one sample in a study of blood T cell repertoires in COVID-19. Sequenced by immunoSEQ multiplex PCR; TCRdb stores in-frame clones only, minus some. The sample has over 250,000 clones; under 90% are singletons. Sample: peripheral blood. Source of these receptors: a woman in her forties or fifties who had recovered from COVID-19. Each CDR3 is given with its conserved first and last residue. D genes are given only for firm matches. Clone size appears in some rows only: once, few, many, or a class for an expanded clone.

d_call: NA; clone_size: NA; j_call: TRBJ2-7; cdr3_length: 15; v_call: TRBV7-2; cdr3_nt: TGTGCCAGCACCCTTAGCGGAGTGGGCTCCTACGAGCAGTACTTC; cdr3_aa: CASTLSGVGSYEQYF
d_call: TRBD1; clone_size: NA; j_call: TRBJ1-3; cdr3_length: 17; v_call: TRBV28; cdr3_nt: TGTGCCAGCATCAGGGGGGGGACAGGGAAGTCTGGAAACACCATATATTTT; cdr3_aa: CASIRGGTGKSGNTIYF
d_call: NA; clone_size: NA; j_call: TRBJ2-3; cdr3_length: 14; v_call: TRBV29-1; cdr3_nt: TGCAGCGTTGTGCAGCGGGCCAGCACAGATACGCAGTATTTT; cdr3_aa: CSVVQRASTDTQYF
d_call: TRBD1; clone_size: once; j_call: TRBJ1-2; cdr3_length: 14; v_call: TRBV27; cdr3_nt: TGTGCCAGCAACACAGGGGGGGCTAACTATGGCTACACCTTC; cdr3_aa: CASNTGGANYGYTF
d_call: TRBD1; clone_size: few; j_call: TRBJ1-4; cdr3_length: 18; v_call: TRBV10-1; cdr3_nt: TGCGCCAGCAGTGAGTCTGCCCCAACAGGGGGAGTTAATGAAAAACTGTTTTTT; cdr3_aa: CASSESAPTGGVNEKLFF
d_call: NA; clone_size: NA; j_call: TRBJ1-2; cdr3_length: 14; v_call: TRBV4-3; cdr3_nt: TGCGCCAGCAGCCAGGATCAAAGATCGGGTGGCTACACCTTC; cdr3_aa: CASSQDQRSGGYTF
d_call: TRBD1; clone_size: NA; j_call: TRBJ1-2; cdr3_length: 13; v_call: TRBV27; cdr3_nt: TGTGCCAGCAGCGTGGGACAGGGAGGGGGCTACACCTTC; cdr3_aa: CASSVGQGGGYTF
d_call: NA; clone_size: NA; j_call: TRBJ2-5; cdr3_length: 12; v_call: TRBV7-9; cdr3_nt: TGTGCCAGCAGTCGTCCCCGAGAGACCCAGTACTTC; cdr3_aa: CASSRPRETQYF
d_call: TRBD1; clone_size: NA; j_call: TRBJ2-6; cdr3_length: 17; v_call: TRBV18; cdr3_nt: TGTGCCAGCTCAAGCGGACAGGCACCCTCTGGGGCCAACGTCCTGACTTTC; cdr3_aa: CASSSGQAPSGANVLTF
d_call: NA; clone_size: NA; j_call: TRBJ1-1; cdr3_length: 15; v_call: TRBV7-9; cdr3_nt: TGTGCCAGCAGTACCCCACAGGGCTCTCACACTGAAGCTTTCTTT; cdr3_aa: CASSTPQGSHTEAFF
d_call: NA; clone_size: NA; j_call: TRBJ2-7; cdr3_length: 14; v_call: TRBV18; cdr3_nt: TGTGCCAGCTCACCGAGGCAGAGCTCCTACGAGCAGTACTTC; cdr3_aa: CASSPRQSSYEQYF
d_call: NA; clone_size: NA; j_call: TRBJ1-2; cdr3_length: 11; v_call: TRBV20-1; cdr3_nt: TGCAGTGCTAGAGGTCCAGGGGACTACACCTTC; cdr3_aa: CSARGPGDYTF
d_call: TRBD1; clone_size: few; j_call: TRBJ1-5; cdr3_length: 17; v_call: TRBV4-3; cdr3_nt: TGCGCCAGCAGCCAAGACCACAGGGGGCGAGGCAATCAGCCCCAGCATTTT; cdr3_aa: CASSQDHRGRGNQPQHF
d_call: TRBD1; clone_size: NA; j_call: TRBJ1-4; cdr3_length: 19; v_call: TRBV4-3; cdr3_nt: TGCGCCAGCAGCCAAGATTCTTATCGGCCGACAGGGCCAGAAGAAAAACTGTTTTTT; cdr3_aa: CASSQDSYRPTGPEEKLFF
d_call: TRBD1; clone_size: NA; j_call: TRBJ2-5; cdr3_length: 15; v_call: TRBV9; cdr3_nt: TGTGCCAGCAGCACCTGGACAGGGGGCGGCGAGACCCAGTACTTC; cdr3_aa: CASSTWTGGGETQYF
d_call: NA; clone_size: NA; j_call: TRBJ1-4; cdr3_length: 16; v_call: TRBV7-2; cdr3_nt: TGTGCCAGCAGCCGCAGTCCTCAGGGCGCCGGGGAAAAACTGTTTTTT; cdr3_aa: CASSRSPQGAGEKLFF
d_call: NA; clone_size: many; j_call: TRBJ1-6; cdr3_length: 16; v_call: TRBV5-4; cdr3_nt: TGTGCCAGCAGCTTGGTGCCGGACCGCGGGAATTCACCCCTCCACTTT; cdr3_aa: CASSLVPDRGNSPLHF
d_call: TRBD2; clone_size: NA; j_call: TRBJ2-1; cdr3_length: 17; v_call: TRBV2; cdr3_nt: TGTGCCAGCAGTTCGACTAGCGGGGGTTTCTCCTACAATGAGCAGTTCTTC; cdr3_aa: CASSSTSGGFSYNEQFF
d_call: NA; clone_size: NA; j_call: TRBJ2-4; cdr3_length: 11; v_call: TRBV12-3/TRBV12-4; cdr3_nt: TGTGCCAGCAGTTTACGGGGGTCTAAGTACTTC; cdr3_aa: CASSLRGSKYF
d_call: NA; clone_size: NA; j_call: TRBJ2-7; cdr3_length: 12; v_call: TRBV28; cdr3_nt: TGTGCCAGCAGTTTACGGACATTCGAGCAGTACTTC; cdr3_aa: CASSLRTFEQYF
d_call: TRBD2; clone_size: NA; j_call: TRBJ2-5; cdr3_length: 17; v_call: TRBV11-2; cdr3_nt: TGTGCCAGCAGCTTAGGAACTAGCGGGGGGGCCGGGGAGACCCAGTACTTC; cdr3_aa: CASSLGTSGGAGETQYF
d_call: TRBD2; clone_size: NA; j_call: TRBJ2-1; cdr3_length: 13; v_call: TRBV7-3; cdr3_nt: TGTGCCAGCAGCTTAAGGCGGGAGGGTGAGCAGTTCTTC; cdr3_aa: CASSLRREGEQFF
d_call: TRBD1; clone_size: NA; j_call: TRBJ1-2; cdr3_length: 15; v_call: TRBV5-1; cdr3_nt: TGCGCCAGCAGCTTGGGACAGGGTAACTACTATGGCTACACCTTC; cdr3_aa: CASSLGQGNYYGYTF
d_call: TRBD1; clone_size: once; j_call: TRBJ2-7; cdr3_length: 14; v_call: TRBV7-9; cdr3_nt: TGTGCCAGCAGCTCCGGGACAGGGACCTACGAGCAGTACTTC; cdr3_aa: CASSSGTGTYEQYF
d_call: TRBD1; clone_size: NA; j_call: TRBJ1-6; cdr3_length: 16; v_call: TRBV7-2; cdr3_nt: TGTGCCAGCAGCTTAGTTAGCAGGGGGCGTAATTCACCCCTCCACTTT; cdr3_aa: CASSLVSRGRNSPLHF
d_call: TRBD1; clone_size: NA; j_call: TRBJ1-1; cdr3_length: 16; v_call: TRBV18; cdr3_nt: TGTGCCAGCTCACCTTCGGGACAGGGGTTGAGGACTGAAGCTTTCTTT; cdr3_aa: CASSPSGQGLRTEAFF
d_call: TRBD1; clone_size: NA; j_call: TRBJ1-1; cdr3_length: 13; v_call: TRBV27; cdr3_nt: TGTGCCAGCACTAAACAGGGGGGCCAAGAAGCTTTCTTT; cdr3_aa: CASTKQGGQEAFF
d_call: NA; clone_size: NA; j_call: TRBJ2-1; cdr3_length: 17; v_call: TRBV4-2; cdr3_nt: TGTGCCAGCAGCCATGGCGTCGAGGGAGGCTCCTACAATGAGCAGTTCTTC; cdr3_aa: CASSHGVEGGSYNEQFF
d_call: TRBD1; clone_size: NA; j_call: TRBJ2-7; cdr3_length: 10; v_call: TRBV20-1; cdr3_nt: TGCAGTGCTAGGGGACAGGGGACGTACTTC; cdr3_aa: CSARGQGTYF
d_call: TRBD1; clone_size: NA; j_call: TRBJ1-2; cdr3_length: 15; v_call: TRBV19; cdr3_nt: TGTGCCAGTAGTATGCGAGGGACAGGGAACTATGGCTACACCTTC; cdr3_aa: CASSMRGTGNYGYTF
d_call: NA; clone_size: NA; j_call: TRBJ1-4; cdr3_length: 13; v_call: TRBV2; cdr3_nt: TGTGCCAGCGGTACTGATTCTAATGAAAAACTGTTTTTT; cdr3_aa: CASGTDSNEKLFF
d_call: NA; clone_size: NA; j_call: TRBJ2-1; cdr3_length: 12; v_call: TRBV9; cdr3_nt: TGTGCCAGCAGCGTAGGTCCCTCTGAGCAGTTCTTC; cdr3_aa: CASSVGPSEQFF
d_call: NA; clone_size: NA; j_call: TRBJ1-1; cdr3_length: 13; v_call: TRBV9; cdr3_nt: TGTGCCAGCAGTTTCAGTTTGAACACTGAAGCTTTCTTT; cdr3_aa: CASSFSLNTEAFF
d_call: TRBD1; clone_size: NA; j_call: TRBJ1-2; cdr3_length: 15; v_call: TRBV28; cdr3_nt: TGTGCCAGCAGCCCCGGGACAGGGGGCTTCGGAGGCTACACCTTC; cdr3_aa: CASSPGTGGFGGYTF
d_call: TRBD2; clone_size: NA; j_call: TRBJ2-7; cdr3_length: 18; v_call: TRBV5-1; cdr3_nt: TGCGCCAGCAGCTTGGCCGCACAGGGTAGCGGGAGAGTCGACGAGCAGTACTTC; cdr3_aa: CASSLAAQGSGRVDEQYF
d_call: TRBD1; clone_size: few; j_call: TRBJ2-7; cdr3_length: 11; v_call: TRBV30; cdr3_nt: TGTGCCGGGACAGACTCCTACGAGCAGTACTTC; cdr3_aa: CAGTDSYEQYF
d_call: NA; clone_size: NA; j_call: TRBJ1-4; cdr3_length: 12; v_call: TRBV5-6; cdr3_nt: TGTGCCAGCAGTTCGGGGAGTGTGAGACTGTTTTTT; cdr3_aa: CASSSGSVRLFF
d_call: NA; clone_size: few; j_call: TRBJ2-7; cdr3_length: 13; v_call: TRBV29-1; cdr3_nt: TGCAGCGTTGAAGAACAGCAGACCTACGAGCAGTACTTC; cdr3_aa: CSVEEQQTYEQYF
d_call: TRBD1; clone_size: NA; j_call: TRBJ2-5; cdr3_length: 15; v_call: TRBV9; cdr3_nt: TGTGCCAGCAGCGGGGGACAGGGGGCGGGAGAGACCCAGTACTTC; cdr3_aa: CASSGGQGAGETQYF
d_call: NA; clone_size: NA; j_call: TRBJ1-2; cdr3_length: 15; v_call: TRBV6-2/TRBV6-3; cdr3_nt: TGTGCCAGCAGTTACTCTGGGGGCCACGACTATGGCTACACCTTC; cdr3_aa: CASSYSGGHDYGYTF